The TCR beta chain described here comes from a study of T cells in Graves' hyperthyroidism and ophthalmopathy. Study information: The initial diagnosis was the point when peripheral blood was collected, ahead of any treatment.

Trimming took 0 bases from V and 2 from J, leaving 8 bases between them. The CDR3 loop spans 15 amino acids. In germline, CDR1 is KGHSH, CDR2 LQKENI. This clonotype was counted a single time. Amplified TCR beta CDR3 regions derived from RNA transcripts. Using the HTBI primer set, a first-round RT-PCR was run on the TCR CDR3. TCRdb analysed the multiplex PCR reads with MiXCR anew, one entry per CDR3 protein. Seen here are under 400,000 distinct CDR3 sequences, approximately 15% observed once, and the top ten hold approximately 11%. Aged 18 to 65, the patients had hyperthyroidism that was newly diagnosed and had lasted under 2 months.

Sequences were obtained from blood. This receptor was obtained from a woman aged 55-69 years with Graves' hyperthyroidism. The V gene is TRBV18, the J gene TRBJ1-5; TRBD1 is a possible D gene (5 bases). The DNA of the CDR3 is TGTGCCAGCTCACCACCGCTACAGGGCAATCAGCCCCAGCATTTT. This translates into CASSPPLQGNQPQHF.